One sample yielded the 25 T cell receptor beta chains listed below, sequenced in a study of cytomegalovirus exposure and HLA in healthy donors. Primers for the PCR totalled 60 Vbeta and 13 Jbeta. The protocol was immunoSEQ multiplex PCR, while the TCRdb copy is restricted to in-frame clones and leaves out a portion. The table shows roughly 150,000 clones, with around three quarters occurring only once. Sequencing was performed on PBMCs. The receptors were gathered from an older woman in good health and CMV-seropositive.

This clone has a handful of counts. This chain connects TRBV7-9 to TRBJ2-1; 11 nucleotides match TRBD2. Germline CDR1 and CDR2: SEHNR and FQNEAQ (reference sequence). The trim removed 3 bases at V and 4 bases at J, leaving 2 bases unmatched. This CDR3 region has 15 residues. CDR3 loop: CASSFRLAGYNEQFF. The CDR3 coding sequence is TGTGCCAGCAGCTTCCGACTAGCGGGATACAATGAGCAGTTCTTC.

The rearrangement joins TRBV6-6 to TRBJ2-3; 8 nucleotides align to TRBD2. Germline lookup yields CDR1 MNHNY and CDR2 SVGAGI (reference sequence). The V segment lost 7 bases and the J segment 4 bases; nucleotides outside the gene matches: 13. CDR3 size: 16 residues. The CDR3 sequence: CASTPGRRGGADTQYF. CDR3 coding DNA: TGTGCCAGCACCCCCGGACGCCGGGGGGGAGCAGATACGCAGTATTTT.

This rearrangement joins TRBV5-1 to TRBJ2-1; TRBD2 agrees at 9 bases. V lost 4 bases, J lost 4 bases, and 6 bases stayed unmatched. The germline gives CDR1 SGHRS, CDR2 YFSETQ. CDR3 length equals 15 residues. The CDR3 sequence is CASSLPSGIYNEQFF. CDR3 DNA: TGCGCCAGCAGCCTACCTAGCGGGATTTACAATGAGCAGTTCTTC.

J is TRBJ2-5 and V is TRBV7-3, with 7 positions matching TRBD2. The CDR3 has 13 residues. V was pared by 3 bases and J by 5 bases, with 3 bases of the junction left unmatched. Looked up from germline, CDR1 is SGHTA and CDR2 is FQGTGA. CDR3 in DNA: TGTGCCAGCAGCTTCACTAGCGACGAGACCCAGTACTTC. It yields the protein CASSFTSDETQYF.

This clone appeared a few times. This chain uses TRBV9 with TRBJ2-1; D is undetermined. The ends were cut back, 0 bases at V and 8 bases at J, with 6 bases in the middle. The germline V gene encodes CDR1 SGDLS and CDR2 YYNGEE. The CDR3 has 12 amino acids. In DNA, the CDR3 is TGTGCCAGCAGCGTAGGGCCCGATGAGCAGTTCTTC. Translation gives CASSVGPDEQFF. The full variable domain, rest sourced from reference TRBV9 and TRBJ2-1, is DSGVTQTPKHLITATGQRVTLRCSPRSGDLSVYWYQQSLDQGLQFLIQYYNGEERAKGNILERFSAQQFPDLHSELNLSSLELGDSALYFCASSVGPDEQFFGPGTRLTVL.

The chain joins TRBV28 to TRBJ1-4; D remains unclear. Germline values: CDR1 MDHEN, CDR2 SYDVKM. This CDR3 has 14 amino acids. Trimming shortened V by 6 bases and J by 8 bases, and 16 bases separated the two germline ends. CDR3 protein: CASSPGLEIEKLFF. The CDR3 DNA reads TGTGCCAGCAGCCCCGGCCTAGAGATCGAAAAACTGTTTTTT.

This chain uses TRBV28 with TRBJ2-1; weak D call: TRBD2 (6 bases). The germline V gene encodes CDR1 MDHEN and CDR2 SYDVKM. The V end lost 5 bases, the J end lost 4 bases, and 12 bases lay between the germline ends. The length of the CDR3 is 14 residues. This CDR3 is CASSTRDGYNEQFF. CDR3 DNA: TGTGCCAGCAGTACGCGGGACGGATACAATGAGCAGTTCTTC.

The genes are TRBV28 and TRBJ1-2; TRBD1 agrees at 11 bases. Germline CDR1 is MDHEN and CDR2 is SYDVKM. The trim removed 6 bases at V and 6 bases at J, leaving 6 bases unmatched. The CDR3 length is 14 residues. CDR3 bases: TGTGCCAGCAGGCCGGGACAGGGGGTGAATGGCTACACCTTC. Amino acids: CASRPGQGVNGYTF.

The chain couples TRBV6-6 to TRBJ1-1; 8 positions match TRBD1. This CDR3 is built from 15 residues. The V segment lost 3 bases and the J segment 4 bases; nucleotides outside the gene matches: 7. The germline V gene has CDR1 MNHNY and CDR2 SVGAGI (reference sequence). This chain's CDR3 is CASSYPDRGATEAFF. The CDR3 DNA follows: TGTGCCAGCAGTTATCCAGACAGGGGAGCCACTGAAGCTTTCTTT.

The V call is TRBV7-9, the J call TRBJ1-4; D is ambiguous. This CDR3 spans 15 amino acids. Germline loops: CDR1 SEHNR, CDR2 FQNEAQ (reference sequence). V lost 3 bases and J 0 bases, leaving 8 bases between the germline ends. The CDR3 is CASSLGSTTNEKLFF. The CDR3 DNA reads TGTGCCAGCAGCTTGGGGAGTACAACTAATGAAAAACTGTTTTTT.

V gene TRBV10-2 combines with J gene TRBJ2-3; perhaps TRBD1 as D (6 bases). Germline CDR1 reads WSHSY; CDR2 reads SAAADI. The CDR3 loop spans 17 amino acids. Trimming shortened V by 3 bases and J by 5 bases, and 21 bases separated the two germline ends. The CDR3 DNA reads as TGCGCCAGCAGTGAACCTACGTGGGGGAGAGGGGGAGATACGCAGTATTTT. This sequence encodes CASSEPTWGRGGDTQYF.

The chain combines TRBV10-3 with TRBJ2-7, with D possibly being TRBD2 (6 bases). Germline V gives CDR1 ENHRY, CDR2 SYGVKD. V lost 0 bases, J lost 7 bases, and 22 bases lay in between. The CDR3 extends over 17 amino acids. The CDR3 reads CAISESGGAGGAQEQYF. In nucleotides, the CDR3 is TGTGCCATCAGTGAGTCTGGCGGGGCTGGGGGAGCGCAAGAGCAGTACTTC.

A few counts support this clone. This chain joins TRBV12-5 and TRBJ1-1; TRBD1 agrees at 9 bases. The CDR3 has 14 amino acids. Trimming at V came to 3 bases and at J to 5 bases, leaving 4 bases not matched to a gene. Germline CDR1 and CDR2: LGHNT and FRNRAP. DNA of the CDR3: TGTGCTAGTGGTTTAGGGACAGGGTGGACTGAAGCTTTCTTT. Translation: CASGLGTGWTEAFF.

This clone has a handful of counts. The chain recombines TRBV28 with TRBJ2-7; D ambiguous. From germline, CDR1 is MDHEN and CDR2 SYDVKM. Trimming removed 5 bases at V and 5 bases at J, with 13 bases between. CDR3 length equals 13 residues. The CDR3 bases are TGTGCCAGCAGTCCGCCAAAAGCCCACGAGCAGTACTTC. Translating it yields CASSPPKAHEQYF.

The chain combines TRBV28 with TRBJ2-1; D gene unclear. The length of the CDR3 is 14 residues. Germline CDR1 and CDR2: MDHEN and SYDVKM. Trimming cost V 5 bases and J 5 bases, with 13 bases left between them. The CDR3 nucleotides read TGTGCCAGCAGTATGACATCAGACGACAATGAGCAGTTCTTC. The encoded protein is CASSMTSDDNEQFF.

V usage is TRBV27 and J usage is TRBJ2-5; possible D gene TRBD1, 5 bases. The better agreement between TRBJ2-7 and the DNA end casts doubt on the J call. Germline values: CDR1 MNHEY, CDR2 SMNVEV (reference sequence). The CDR3 is 14 residues long. CDR3 sequence (DNA): TGTGCCAGCAGTTTATCCCAGGGCCGGTACGAGCAGTACTTC. It is translated as CASSLSQGRYEQYF.

This clone was seen only a few times. The chain joins TRBV5-4 to TRBJ1-1; 7 bases are a match to TRBD1. The junction had 7 bases not matched to a gene; V was cut back by 4 bases and J by 1 base. Germline V gives CDR1 SGHNT, CDR2 YYREEE (reference sequence). The CDR3 consists of 15 residues. The CDR3 spells CASSGSTGKNTEAFF. The CDR3 coding sequence is TGTGCCAGCAGCGGGTCGACAGGGAAGAACACTGAAGCTTTCTTT.

The count of this clone is one. The rearrangement joins TRBV9 to TRBJ2-5, with D tentatively TRBD1 (7 bases). This CDR3 has 15 residues. Germline lookup yields CDR1 SGDLS and CDR2 YYNGEE. The ends were cut back, 3 bases at V and 5 bases at J, with 17 bases in the middle. CDR3 coding DNA: TGTGCCAGCAGCGCCGGTCCAGGGGGGCAGGAGACCCAGTACTTC. It encodes CASSAGPGGQETQYF.

The chain uses TRBV7-9 and TRBJ2-1; TRBD2 agrees at 9 bases. Germline V gives CDR1 SEHNR, CDR2 FQNEAQ (reference sequence). The CDR3 consists of 16 residues. The ends lost 6 bases at V and 6 bases at J; junction bases unmatched: 12. This CDR3 reads CASSRWTSVMANEQFF. CDR3 nucleotides: TGTGCCAGCAGTCGCTGGACTAGCGTCATGGCCAATGAGCAGTTCTTC.

This clone was seen just once. V and J are TRBV10-3 and TRBJ2-1, with 10 positions matching TRBD2. This CDR3 is 16 amino acids long. The J segment lost 5 bases and the V segment lost 3 bases, leaving 7 bases of the junction unmatched. Germline CDR1 reads ENHRY; CDR2 reads SYGVKD. CDR3 bases: TGTGCCATCAGTGATCCCGGGACTAGCGCCGACAATGAGCAGTTCTTC. It specifies CAISDPGTSADNEQFF.

CDR3 protein: CASSRNTGELFF. The CDR3 nucleotides read TGTGCCAGTAGCAGGAACACCGGGGAGCTGTTTTTT. The chain uses TRBV18 and TRBJ2-2; D is unclear. Germline lookup yields CDR1 KGHSH and CDR2 LQKENI. The CDR3 runs 12 residues. Trimming left V 9 bases short and J 1 base short, with 6 bases between.

The chain couples TRBV15 to TRBJ1-4; 7 positions match TRBD1. Germline CDR1 reads LNHNV; CDR2 reads YYDKDF (reference sequence). The V segment lost 1 base and the J segment 5 bases; nucleotides outside the gene matches: 7. The CDR3 runs 16 residues. The CDR3: CATSRVLGQSNEKLFF. In nucleotides, the CDR3 is TGTGCCACCAGCAGAGTGCTGGGACAGTCGAATGAAAAACTGTTTTTT.

The chain combines TRBV5-4 with TRBJ2-3; 8 nucleotides line up with TRBD2. The CDR3 consists of 16 residues. Germline CDR1 SGHNT, CDR2 YYREEE (reference sequence). The trim removed 2 bases at V and 4 bases at J, leaving 9 bases unmatched. The CDR3 spells CASSLKREIVADTQYF. The DNA for the CDR3 is TGTGCCAGCAGCTTAAAGCGGGAGATAGTGGCAGATACGCAGTATTTT.

There are a few counts of this clone. The chain employs TRBV7-2 and TRBJ2-1, with D maybe TRBD1 (5 bases). The CDR3 consists of 17 residues. Trimming removed 5 bases from V and 0 bases from J, with 17 bases in between. Per germline, CDR1 SGHTA and CDR2 FQGNSA. CDR3 amino acids: CASSRQIDRYSYNEQFF. The CDR3 nucleotides read TGTGCCAGCAGCCGCCAGATCGACAGATACTCCTACAATGAGCAGTTCTTC.

The chain couples TRBV5-4 to TRBJ2-2, with 10 bases fitting TRBD2. This CDR3 region has 16 residues. Per germline, CDR1 SGHNT and CDR2 YYREEE (reference sequence). V lost 4 bases and J lost 8; bases outside the gene matches: 11. CDR3 nucleotide sequence: TGTGCCAGCAGCCAGGGGGGACTAGCGAGGAAGGGGGAGCTGTTTTTT. Amino acid sequence: CASSQGGLARKGELFF. Together with reference TRBV5-4 and TRBJ2-2, the CDR3 gives the full variable domain: ETGVTQSPTHLIKTRGQQVTLRCSSQSGHNTVSWYQQALGQGPQFIFQYYREEENGRGNFPPRFSGLQFPNYSSELNVNALELDDSALYLCASSQGGLARKGELFFGEGSRLTVL.